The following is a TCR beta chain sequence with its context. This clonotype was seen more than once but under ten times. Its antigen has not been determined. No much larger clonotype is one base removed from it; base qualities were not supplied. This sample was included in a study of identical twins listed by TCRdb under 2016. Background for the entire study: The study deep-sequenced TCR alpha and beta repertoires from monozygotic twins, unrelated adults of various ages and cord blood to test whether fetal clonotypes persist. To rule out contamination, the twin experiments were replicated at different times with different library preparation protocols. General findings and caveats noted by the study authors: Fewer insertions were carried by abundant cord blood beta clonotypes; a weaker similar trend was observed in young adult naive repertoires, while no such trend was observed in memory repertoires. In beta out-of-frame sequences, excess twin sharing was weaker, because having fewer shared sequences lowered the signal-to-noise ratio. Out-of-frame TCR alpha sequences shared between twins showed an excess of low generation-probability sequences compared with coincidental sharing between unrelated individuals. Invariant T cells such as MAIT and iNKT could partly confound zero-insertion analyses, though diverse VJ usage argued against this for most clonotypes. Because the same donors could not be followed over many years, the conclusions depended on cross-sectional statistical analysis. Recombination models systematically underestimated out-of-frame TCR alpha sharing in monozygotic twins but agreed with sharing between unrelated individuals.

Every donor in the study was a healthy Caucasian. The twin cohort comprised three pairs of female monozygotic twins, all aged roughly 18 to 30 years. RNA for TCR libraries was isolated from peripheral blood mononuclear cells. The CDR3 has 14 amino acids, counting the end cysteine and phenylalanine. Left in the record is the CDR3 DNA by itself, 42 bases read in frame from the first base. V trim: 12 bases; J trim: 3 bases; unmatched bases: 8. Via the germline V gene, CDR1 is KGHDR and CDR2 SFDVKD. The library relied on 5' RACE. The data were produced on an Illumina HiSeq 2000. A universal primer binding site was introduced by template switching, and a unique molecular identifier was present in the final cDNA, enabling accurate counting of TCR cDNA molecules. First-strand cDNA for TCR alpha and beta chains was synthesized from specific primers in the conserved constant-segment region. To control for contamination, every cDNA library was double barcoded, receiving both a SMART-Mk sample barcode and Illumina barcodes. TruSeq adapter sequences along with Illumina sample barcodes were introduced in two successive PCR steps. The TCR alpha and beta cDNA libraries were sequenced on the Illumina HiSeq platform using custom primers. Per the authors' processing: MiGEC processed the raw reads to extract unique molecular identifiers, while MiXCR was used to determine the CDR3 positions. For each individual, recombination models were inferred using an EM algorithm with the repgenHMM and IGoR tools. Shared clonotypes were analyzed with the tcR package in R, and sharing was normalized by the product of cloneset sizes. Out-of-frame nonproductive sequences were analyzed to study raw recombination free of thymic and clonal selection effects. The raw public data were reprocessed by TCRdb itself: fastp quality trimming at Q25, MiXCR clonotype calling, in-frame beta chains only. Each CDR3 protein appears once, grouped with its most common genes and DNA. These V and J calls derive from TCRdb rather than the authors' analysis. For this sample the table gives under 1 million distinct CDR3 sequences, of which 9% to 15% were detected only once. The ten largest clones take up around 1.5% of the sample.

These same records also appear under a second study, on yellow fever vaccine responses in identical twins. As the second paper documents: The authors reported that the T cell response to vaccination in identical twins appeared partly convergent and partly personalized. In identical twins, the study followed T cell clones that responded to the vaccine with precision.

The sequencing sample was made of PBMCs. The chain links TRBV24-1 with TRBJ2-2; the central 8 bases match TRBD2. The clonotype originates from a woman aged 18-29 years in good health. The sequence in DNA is TGTGCCTCCACCGGGGGGGGACACACCGGGGAGCTGTTTTTT. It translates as CASTGGGHTGELFF.